Below, 6 T cell receptor beta chains from the same sample are listed, as sequenced in a study of blood T cell repertoires in COVID-19 (dated by TCRdb to 2018 to 2021). Libraries were built with the immunoSEQ multiplex PCR assay. This is the immuneACCESS table as TCRdb keeps it, with only in-frame sequences that have V and J called. A part of the clones is gone; compared with another copy, unresolved V genes explain less than half, and the rest is unexplained. The sample has hundreds of thousands of clones on record, roughly 86% of them singletons. The leading ten clones occupy 6% to 8.5% of the sample. The sample comprised peripheral blood. These TCRs come from a woman between 70 and 85 years old with COVID-19, enrolled during active disease.

This chain links TRBV11-2 with TRBJ1-2, with 7 nucleotides matching TRBD1. Germline CDR1 is SGHAT and CDR2 is FQNNGV. The CDR3 has 14 residues. V was pared by 3 bases and J by 4 bases, with 5 bases of the junction left unmatched. CDR3: CASSFDRDSYGYTF. The CDR3 nucleotides are TGTGCCAGCAGCTTTGACAGGGACAGCTATGGCTACACCTTC.

The chain has TRBV7-9 and TRBJ2-1, with 7 nucleotides matching TRBD1. The ends lost 5 bases at V and 4 bases at J; junction bases unmatched: 8. Germline lookup yields CDR1 SEHNR and CDR2 FQNEAQ (reference sequence). The length of the CDR3 is 15 residues. The CDR3 DNA sequence: TGTGCCAGCAGCCTGGGACAGTCTACTTACAATGAGCAGTTCTTC. The encoded protein is CASSLGQSTYNEQFF.

The chain combines TRBV3-1 (or the pseudogene TRBV3-2) with TRBJ1-3; D remains ambiguous. Trimming cost V 4 bases and J 0 bases, with 13 bases left between them. Germline V gene lookup returns CDR1 LGHDT and CDR2 YNNKEL (reference sequence). The CDR3 is 16 amino acids. CDR3 in DNA: TGTGCCAGCAGCCGGTATGAGAATCCCTCTGGAAACACCATATATTTT. Translating gives CASSRYENPSGNTIYF.

This chain joins TRBV5-1 and TRBJ2-5, with 10 bases lining up with TRBD2. This CDR3 is 16 amino acids long. The V gene's germline CDR1 is SGHRS and CDR2 YFSETQ. V trimming: 0 bases; J trimming: 1 base; junction bases outside the gene matches: 3. The CDR3 protein is CASSLGSSGGQETQYF. CDR3 in DNA: TGCGCCAGCAGCTTGGGGTCTAGCGGGGGCCAAGAGACCCAGTACTTC. The variable domain in full, with the rest retrieved from reference TRBV5-1 and TRBJ2-5, is KAGVTQTPRYLIKTRGQQVTLSCSPISGHRSVSWYQQTPGQGLQFLFEYFSETQRNKGNFPGRFSGRQFSNSRSEMNVSTLELGDSALYLCASSLGSSGGQETQYFGPGTRLLVL.

This clone was counted a single time. V gene TRBV29-1 combines with J gene TRBJ1-1; D is unresolved. The germline gives CDR1 SQVTM, CDR2 ANQGSEA. The V end lost 6 bases, the J end lost 2 bases, and 7 bases lay between the germline ends. The CDR3 has 11 residues. The CDR3, as DNA: TGCAGCGTACAGAGAAACACTGAAGCTTTCTTT. Its protein product is CSVQRNTEAFF.

J is TRBJ1-1 and V is TRBV19; 11 bases match TRBD1. The CDR3 consists of 13 residues. Germline lookup yields CDR1 LNHDA and CDR2 SQIVND (reference sequence). Unmatched junction bases numbered 2, after V lost 5 bases and J lost 6 bases. The CDR3 DNA sequence: TGTGCCAGTAGTCCGGACAGGGGGCCTGAAGCTTTCTTT. Protein: CASSPDRGPEAFF.